The 19 T cell receptor beta chains below all came from one sample that was sequenced in a study of T cells in Graves' hyperthyroidism and ophthalmopathy. The investigators amplified TCR beta CDR3 regions from RNA transcripts. First-round RT-PCR with HTBI primers amplified the TCR CDR3 region. TCRdb reprocessed the multiplex PCR reads with MiXCR, giving one entry per CDR3 protein. The sample includes fewer than 800,000 distinct CDR3 sequences, 16% of them seen just once. The sequencing sample was made of blood. The receptor source for this set is a man younger than 35 with Graves' hyperthyroidism.

This clonotype was seen only a few times. A much larger clone sits a single nucleotide away, making a read error possible. The chain uses TRBV28 and TRBJ2-1, with 7 bases aligning to TRBD1. Germline V lookup: CDR1 MDHEN, CDR2 SYDVKM. V lost 5 bases and J lost 12; bases outside the gene matches: 7. The CDR3 totals 12 residues. Here the CDR3 DNA reads TGTGCCAGCAGTCAAGGACAGGCGGGGCAGTTCTTC. Its protein product is CASSQGQAGQFF.

The V and J genes are TRBV20-1 and TRBJ2-2, with 9 bases identical to TRBD1. V lost 5 bases, J lost 4 bases, and 8 bases stayed unmatched. CDR1 and CDR2 from the germline V gene are DFQATT and SNEGSKA (reference sequence). The CDR3 has 15 amino acids. The CDR3 loop is CSALTGGAGTGELFF. CDR3 coding DNA: TGCAGTGCTCTAACAGGGGGCGCAGGCACCGGGGAGCTGTTTTTT.

This clonotype was picked up a small number of times. V gene TRBV28 combines with J gene TRBJ2-7; D not resolved. Germline CDR1 is MDHEN and CDR2 is SYDVKM. The CDR3 has 13 residues. The CDR3 region is CASRHGMTYEQYF. For the CDR3, the DNA is TGTGCTTCGCGACACGGAATGACCTACGAGCAGTACTTC.

This clonotype was detected ten times or more. CDR3 bases: TGTGCCAGCAGCGAGTCGGCCATTCTCCCTTACAATGAGCAGTTCTTC. Translated, it gives CASSESAILPYNEQFF. The chain couples TRBV9 to TRBJ2-1; D is uncertain. This CDR3 region has 16 residues. Between the trimmed V and J ends, which lost 3 bases and 4 bases, there was a span of 17 bases. Germline V gene sequence: CDR1 SGDLS, CDR2 YYNGEE.

This clonotype was found many times. The V and J genes are TRBV30 and TRBJ2-1, with 10 bases fitting TRBD1. This CDR3 has 12 amino acids. Germline CDR1 and CDR2: GTSNPN and SVGIG (reference sequence). The V segment lost 3 bases and the J segment 14 bases; nucleotides outside the gene matches: 7. The CDR3 reads CAWSYSDRGEFF. The CDR3 DNA reads as TGTGCCTGGAGCTACTCGGACAGGGGGGAGTTCTTC.

V usage is TRBV6-1 and J usage is TRBJ1-1; maybe TRBD1 (5 bases). The germline V gene has CDR1 MNHNS and CDR2 SASEGT. The CDR3 sequence is 15 residues long. V lost 6 bases and J 0 bases, leaving 14 bases between the germline ends. CDR3 loop: CASRIQVSLNTEAFF. The DNA of the CDR3 is TGTGCCAGCAGGATACAGGTTTCTCTGAACACTGAAGCTTTCTTT.

In this sample, this clonotype turned up many times. The V gene is TRBV10-3, the J gene TRBJ1-2; D might be TRBD1 (5 bases). This CDR3 has 17 amino acids. Germline values: CDR1 ENHRY, CDR2 SYGVKD. Trimming removed 0 bases from V and 0 bases from J, with 14 bases in between. This CDR3 is CAISESTRQLTNYGYTF. In DNA form, the CDR3 reads TGTGCCATCAGTGAGTCGACTCGACAGCTTACTAACTATGGCTACACCTTC.

This clonotype showed up many times. V is TRBV29-1 and J is TRBJ2-7; the match to TRBD1 covers 9 bases. The CDR3 runs to 16 residues. The germline V gene encodes CDR1 SQVTM and CDR2 ANQGSEA. J was trimmed by 2 bases and V by 1 base; bases with no gene match: 9. The CDR3: CSVEATTGGVPYEQYF. The DNA for the CDR3 is TGCAGCGTTGAAGCAACCACAGGGGGCGTCCCCTACGAGCAGTACTTC.

The sample holds a few counts of this clonotype. This chain uses TRBV2 with TRBJ1-5, with 7 bases lining up with TRBD1. J lost 5 bases, V lost 3 bases, and 7 bases had no gene match. CDR3 length: 15 amino acids. In germline, CDR1 is SNHLY, CDR2 FYNNEI. Here the CDR3 reads CASSDRSGGDQPQHF. The CDR3 nucleotides read TGTGCCAGCAGTGATCGATCAGGGGGGGATCAGCCCCAGCATTTT.

The chain is built from TRBV20-1 and TRBJ2-5; no definite D call. V was trimmed by 3 bases and J by 2 bases, leaving 13 bases between them. The CDR3 extends over 14 amino acids. CDR1 DFQATT and CDR2 SNEGSKA come from the germline V gene (reference sequence). The CDR3 nucleotides are TGCAGTGCTAGCGTCCCAGTAAGACAAGAGACCCAGTACTTC. It is translated as CSASVPVRQETQYF.

This clonotype was recorded at least ten times. The chain combines TRBV5-5 with TRBJ2-1; a possible D gene is TRBD2 (5 bases). This CDR3 is built from 14 residues. CDR1 SGHKS and CDR2 YYEKEE come from the germline V gene (reference sequence). V was clipped by 2 bases and J by 10 bases, with 16 bases between them. CDR3 region: CASSLDYPIAEQFF. In nucleotides, the CDR3 is TGTGCCAGCAGCTTAGACTACCCCATTGCGGAGCAGTTCTTC.

This clonotype showed up just a few times. The chain uses TRBV25-1 and TRBJ1-5; no definite D call. The CDR3 is 15 amino acids. V shed 1 base and J shed 4 bases, with 11 bases lying between them. The germline gives CDR1 MGHDK, CDR2 SYGVNS. CDR3 loop: CASSESGPWNQPQHF. CDR3 nucleotides: TGTGCCAGCAGTGAATCTGGCCCTTGGAATCAGCCCCAGCATTTT. Drawing the rest from reference TRBV25-1 and TRBJ1-5, the complete variable domain is EADIYQTPRYLVIGTGKKITLECSQTMGHDKMYWYQQDPGMELHLIHYSYGVNSTEKGDLSSESTVSRIRTEHFPLTLESARPSHTSQYLCASSESGPWNQPQHFGDGTRLSIL.

The genes are TRBV9 and TRBJ2-3; no reliable D call. Trimming left V 6 bases short and J 3 bases short, with 11 bases between. CDR3 size: 13 residues. Germline loops: CDR1 SGDLS, CDR2 YYNGEE. The CDR3 region is CASNKYNTDTQYF. The CDR3 region has the DNA TGTGCCAGCAACAAGTATAATACAGATACGCAGTATTTT. The full variable domain, completed using reference TRBV9 and TRBJ2-3, is DSGVTQTPKHLITATGQRVTLRCSPRSGDLSVYWYQQSLDQGLQFLIQYYNGEERAKGNILERFSAQQFPDLHSELNLSSLELGDSALYFCASNKYNTDTQYFGPGTRLTVL.

The chain carries TRBV29-1 and TRBJ2-7; 12 bases are shared with TRBD1. This CDR3 has 16 amino acids. The trim removed 0 bases at V and 7 bases at J, leaving 10 bases unmatched. Germline assignment: CDR1 SQVTM and CDR2 ANQGSEA. The DNA for the CDR3 is TGCAGCGTTGAAGAATGGGTGGGACAGGGGGCGGGGGAGCAGTACTTC. Protein product: CSVEEWVGQGAGEQYF.

This chain links TRBV15 with TRBJ1-5; D is ambiguous. V lost 0 bases and J 6 bases, leaving 9 bases between the germline ends. Per the germline V gene, CDR1 is LNHNV and CDR2 is YYDKDF (reference sequence). This CDR3 has 14 amino acids. The CDR3 bases are TGTGCCACCAGCAGAGAGCCCGAGTCTCAGCCCCAGCATTTT. Amino acid sequence: CATSREPESQPQHF. Combining the CDR3 with reference TRBV15 and TRBJ1-5 gives the whole variable domain DAMVIQNPRYQVTQFGKPVTLSCSQTLNHNVMYWYQQKSSQAPKLLFHYYDKDFNNEADTPDNFQSRRPNTSFCFLDIRSPGLGDTAMYLCATSREPESQPQHFGDGTRLSIL.

This clonotype was found once. The genes are TRBV18 and TRBJ2-7; D not resolved. CDR3 length: 14 amino acids. Germline assignment: CDR1 KGHSH and CDR2 LQKENI. V lost 0 bases to trimming and J lost 2 bases, with 8 bases between them. CDR3 protein: CASSPPNFPYEQYF. In DNA, the CDR3 is TGTGCCAGCTCACCACCAAATTTCCCCTACGAGCAGTACTTC.

This clonotype was counted a few times. The chain uses TRBV14 and TRBJ2-5; no clear D. The CDR3 loop spans 12 amino acids. Germline V gene sequence: CDR1 SGHDN, CDR2 FVKESK. Trimming left V 3 bases short and J 5 bases short, with 7 bases between. CDR3 protein: CASSHRRETQYF. DNA for the CDR3: TGTGCCAGCAGCCACCGCCGGGAGACCCAGTACTTC.

The table lists this clonotype with many counts. CDR3 sequence (DNA): TGTGCCAGCAGTTTCGCGGGACGGGGTTCACCCCTCCACTTT. Its translation: CASSFAGRGSPLHF. This chain uses TRBV28 with TRBJ1-6; tentatively, D is TRBD1 (5 bases). Trimming took 3 bases from V and 9 from J, leaving 12 bases between them. CDR1 is MDHEN, CDR2 SYDVKM, per germline. The CDR3 length is 14 residues.

This rearrangement joins TRBV10-3 to TRBJ2-7; D gene ambiguous. The CDR3 consists of 14 residues. CDR1 is ENHRY, CDR2 SYGVKD, per germline. Trimming pared 3 bases from V and 3 bases from J, leaving 12 bases between. The CDR3 here is CAISDGRTYYEQYF. The CDR3 region has the DNA TGTGCCATCAGTGATGGGCGGACCTACTACGAGCAGTACTTC.